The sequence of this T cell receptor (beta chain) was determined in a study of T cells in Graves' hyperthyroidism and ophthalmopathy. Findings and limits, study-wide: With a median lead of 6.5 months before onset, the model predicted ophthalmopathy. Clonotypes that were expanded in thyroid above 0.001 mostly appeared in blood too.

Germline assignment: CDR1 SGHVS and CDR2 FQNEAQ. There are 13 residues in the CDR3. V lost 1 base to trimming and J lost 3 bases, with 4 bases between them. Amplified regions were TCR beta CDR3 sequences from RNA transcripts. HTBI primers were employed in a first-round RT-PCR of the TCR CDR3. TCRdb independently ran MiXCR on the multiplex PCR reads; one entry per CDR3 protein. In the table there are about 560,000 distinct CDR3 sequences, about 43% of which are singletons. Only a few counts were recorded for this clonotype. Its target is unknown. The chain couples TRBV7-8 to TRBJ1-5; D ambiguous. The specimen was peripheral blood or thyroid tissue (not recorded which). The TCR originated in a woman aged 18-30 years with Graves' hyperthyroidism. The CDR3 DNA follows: TGTGCCAGCAGCTTAGAAATCAATCAGCCCCAGCATTTT. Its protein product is CASSLEINQPQHF.